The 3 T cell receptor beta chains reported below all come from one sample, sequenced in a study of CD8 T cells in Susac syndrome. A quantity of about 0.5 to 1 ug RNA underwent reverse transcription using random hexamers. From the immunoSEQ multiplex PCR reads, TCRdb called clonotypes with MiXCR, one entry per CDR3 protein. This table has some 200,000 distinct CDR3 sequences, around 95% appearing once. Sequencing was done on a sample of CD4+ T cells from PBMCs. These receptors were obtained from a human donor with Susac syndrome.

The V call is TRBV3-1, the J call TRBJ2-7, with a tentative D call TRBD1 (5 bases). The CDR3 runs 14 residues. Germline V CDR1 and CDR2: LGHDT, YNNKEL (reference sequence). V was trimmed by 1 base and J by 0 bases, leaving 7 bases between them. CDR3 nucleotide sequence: TGTGCCAGCAGCCAAGGACAGCTCTCCTACGAGCAGTACTTC. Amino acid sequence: CASSQGQLSYEQYF.

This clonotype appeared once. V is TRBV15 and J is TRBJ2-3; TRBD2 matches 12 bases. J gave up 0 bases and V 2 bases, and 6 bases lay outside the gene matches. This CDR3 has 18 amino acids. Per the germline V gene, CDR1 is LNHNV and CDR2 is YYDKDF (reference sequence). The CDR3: CATSRTFGLAGSTDTQYF. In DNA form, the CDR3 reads TGTGCCACCAGCAGAACATTCGGACTAGCGGGGAGCACAGATACGCAGTATTTT.

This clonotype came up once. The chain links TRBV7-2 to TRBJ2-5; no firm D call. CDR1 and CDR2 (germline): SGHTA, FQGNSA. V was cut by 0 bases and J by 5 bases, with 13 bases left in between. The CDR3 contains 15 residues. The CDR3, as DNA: TGTGCCAGCAGCTTAGCTTGGTCGGCTCGGGAGACCCAGTACTTC. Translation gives CASSLAWSARETQYF.